A single sample gave rise to the 12 T cell receptor beta chains below, sequenced in a study of T cells in Graves' hyperthyroidism and ophthalmopathy. Amplified regions were TCR beta CDR3 sequences from RNA transcripts. TCR CDR3 regions were first amplified by RT-PCR with HTBI primers. One entry per CDR3 protein results from TCRdb running MiXCR on the multiplex PCR reads. The sample has 300,000 to 450,000 distinct CDR3 sequences, about 15% seen once. Sequenced input: blood. The receptor set was obtained from a woman aged 55-69 years with Graves' hyperthyroidism.

The V and J genes are TRBV29-1 and TRBJ1-5, with TRBD1 as a possible D gene (6 bases). Germline CDR1 reads SQVTM; CDR2 reads ANQGSEA. Trimming shortened V by 8 bases and J by 4 bases, and 15 bases separated the two germline ends. The CDR3 loop spans 13 amino acids. CDR3 in DNA: TGCAGCTCAAAGTCAGGGGAAAATCAGCCCCAGCATTTT. This sequence encodes CSSKSGENQPQHF.

This clonotype was picked up many times. The rearrangement links TRBV2 to TRBJ2-7, with D tentatively TRBD2 (5 bases). V lost 4 bases to trimming and J lost 7 bases, with 17 bases between them. The CDR3 totals 14 residues. CDR1 SNHLY and CDR2 FYNNEI come from the germline V gene. CDR3: CASSAGTRGQEQYF. The CDR3 DNA sequence: TGTGCCAGCAGTGCAGGTACCCGAGGGCAGGAGCAGTACTTC.

This clonotype was recorded a few times. CDR3 protein: CASSQLAGGVTGELFF. The CDR3, as DNA: TGCGCCAGCAGCCAACTAGCGGGAGGGGTCACCGGGGAGCTGTTTTTT. The V gene is TRBV4-1, the J gene TRBJ2-2; TRBD2 matches at 12 bases. The trim removed 2 bases at V and 4 bases at J, leaving 2 bases unmatched. The CDR3 totals 16 residues. Germline lookup yields CDR1 MGHRA and CDR2 YSYEKL.

Ten or more counts support this clonotype. The chain employs TRBV5-1 and TRBJ2-2; D is unclear. Trimming left V 0 bases short and J 2 bases short, with 8 bases between. CDR1 is SGHRS and CDR2 is YFSETQ in the germline V gene. The CDR3 loop spans 15 amino acids. CDR3 protein: CASSLVPRNTGELFF. The CDR3, as DNA: TGCGCCAGCAGCTTGGTTCCCAGAAACACCGGGGAGCTGTTTTTT.

This clonotype was counted a few times. The J gene is TRBJ2-3, the V gene TRBV9; D ambiguous. V was trimmed by 0 bases and J by 7 bases, leaving 18 bases between them. Looked up from germline, CDR1 is SGDLS and CDR2 is YYNGEE. This CDR3 comprises 16 residues. CDR3 protein: CASSVGASISRNTQYF. The CDR3 DNA reads TGTGCCAGCAGCGTAGGGGCGTCCATTAGCAGGAATACGCAGTATTTT. The full variable domain, in which reference TRBV9 and TRBJ2-3 provide the parts outside the CDR3, is DSGVTQTPKHLITATGQRVTLRCSPRSGDLSVYWYQQSLDQGLQFLIQYYNGEERAKGNILERFSAQQFPDLHSELNLSSLELGDSALYFCASSVGASISRNTQYFGPGTRLTVL.

This clonotype was observed a few times. The rearrangement joins TRBV5-1 to TRBJ2-7; 8 positions match TRBD1. From germline, CDR1 is SGHRS and CDR2 YFSETQ. The CDR3 is 14 residues long. Trimming cost V 4 bases and J 5 bases; bases outside gene matches: 8. The CDR3 nucleotides are TGCGCCAGCAGCCCTGGACAGGGTTGGGACGAGCAGTACTTC. Translation: CASSPGQGWDEQYF.

This clonotype has at least ten counts. The chain carries TRBV7-9 and TRBJ2-1; 9 nucleotides match TRBD1. Trimming took 5 bases from V and 4 from J; bases not matched to a gene: 6. Germline-derived CDR1 and CDR2 are SEHNR and FQNEAQ (reference sequence). CDR3 length: 15 amino acids. Written as DNA, the CDR3 is TGTGCCAGCAGCCACCGGGACAGGGTATACAATGAGCAGTTCTTC. Residues: CASSHRDRVYNEQFF.

The chain uses TRBV29-1 and TRBJ2-1; 13 bases line up with TRBD2. Germline trimming cut 4 bases from V and 7 bases from J; bases unmatched to any gene: 7. Germline V CDR1 and CDR2: SQVTM, ANQGSEA. CDR3 length: 15 residues. The DNA of the CDR3 is TGCAGCGTTGTGGGACTAGCGGGGTTAGGGAATGAGCAGTTCTTC. It codes for CSVVGLAGLGNEQFF.

The V gene is TRBV6-1, the J gene TRBJ2-7; the D call may be TRBD1 or TRBD2 (6 bases each). The V end lost 1 base, the J end lost 1 base, and 14 bases lay between the germline ends. The germline gives CDR1 MNHNS, CDR2 SASEGT. CDR3 length: 16 amino acids. The CDR3 DNA reads TGTGCCAGCAGTGAAGAGGCCAGGGGAGGATCCTACGAGCAGTACTTC. Protein sequence: CASSEEARGGSYEQYF.

The gene calls are TRBV24-1 and TRBJ2-5, with D uncertain. The length of the CDR3 is 12 residues. V was cut by 5 bases and J by 7 bases, with 10 bases left in between. From germline, CDR1 is KGHDR and CDR2 SFDVKD. The CDR3 sequence is CATSARGGTQYF. The CDR3 DNA follows: TGTGCCACCAGTGCTCGCGGTGGGACCCAGTACTTC.

The chain employs TRBV5-1 and TRBJ1-4, with D possibly TRBD1 on 5 matching bases. The CDR3 extends over 18 amino acids. The V end lost 4 bases, the J end lost 7 bases, and 26 bases lay between the germline ends. Germline CDR1 and CDR2: SGHRS and YFSETQ. Here the CDR3 DNA reads TGCGCCAGCAGCCTCTTGGGGCAGGGCGGATCAAGTAGTGAAAAACTGTTTTTT. The encoded protein is CASSLLGQGGSSSEKLFF. Looking up the rest from reference TRBV5-1 and TRBJ1-4 gives the full variable domain: KAGVTQTPRYLIKTRGQQVTLSCSPISGHRSVSWYQQTPGQGLQFLFEYFSETQRNKGNFPGRFSGRQFSNSRSEMNVSTLELGDSALYLCASSLLGQGGSSSEKLFFGSGTQLSVL.

This clonotype occurred a few times. This chain connects TRBV19 to TRBJ2-7, with 11 nucleotides matching TRBD1. Unmatched junction bases numbered 4, after V lost 3 bases and J lost 3 bases. CDR3 length: 15 amino acids. In germline, CDR1 is LNHDA, CDR2 SQIVND (reference sequence). This chain's CDR3 is CASSIGTGGNYEQYF. The CDR3 bases are TGTGCCAGTAGTATCGGGACAGGGGGTAACTACGAGCAGTACTTC.